This TCR beta chain was sequenced for a study of molecular identifiers for immune sequencing clone quantification. TCRdb re-called the PCR reads with MiXCR, one entry per CDR3 protein. The sample contains some 580,000 distinct CDR3 sequences, about 25% of which appear only once. Remarks on this clonotype: Relative to the germline gene, one junction end is altered; a read error may explain this.

This CDR3 contains 12 residues. The germline gives CDR1 SGHDT, CDR2 YYEEEE. Sequenced sample: naive CD8+ T cells from blood, with Jurkat cell RNA spiked in. The sample's subset: FACS-sorted CD8+CD4-CCR7+CD45RA+ naive T cells. This TCR came from a human donor in good health. Some libraries in this study had Jurkat cell RNA spiked in. This chain joins TRBV5-6 and TRBJ1-1; D ambiguous. CDR3 DNA sequence: TGTGCCAGCAGCTTGATGAACACTGGAGCTTTCTTT. Translated: CASSLMNTGAFF.